The present entry profiles one TCR beta chain with its context. This sample was included in a study of beta chain features in type 1 diabetes. Every isolated RNA sample was fully reverse transcribed, so sequencing captured expressed TCRB transcripts. The protocol was immunoSEQ multiplex PCR, while the TCRdb copy is restricted to in-frame clones and leaves out a portion. The sample records around 430,000 clones, approximately 28% being singletons. Between the trimmed V and J ends, which lost 2 bases and 4 bases, there was a span of 12 bases. CDR1 is GTSNPN, CDR2 SVGIG, per germline (reference sequence). This CDR3 region has 14 residues.

This receptor was identified in a man in his late teens or twenties in good health. V and J are TRBV30 and TRBJ1-5; D call uncertain. The sequenced material came from naive CD4+ T cells from blood. The CDR3 DNA reads TGTGCCTGGAGTCCCTTAGTCGGTAATCAGCCCCAGCATTTT. This translates into CAWSPLVGNQPQHF.